The sequence of this T cell receptor beta chain was determined in a study of T cells after yellow fever vaccination. Study-level background: Some fractions had low cell numbers, and these were prepared with SMART-Seq v4 Ultra Low Input.

In TCRdb, the 5' RACE reads were re-called with MiXCR into one record per CDR3 protein. Altogether a few hundred thousand distinct CDR3 sequences are present, roughly a sixth being singletons, with the ten largest covering around 16%. Whole-study findings and limits: It was a weaker secondary response, yet one that peaked faster, at day 5 versus 15. Only a minor proportion of clonotypes was detected across both CD4 and CD8 compartments.

With regard to this clonotype: Its matching antigen is unknown.

With 3 bases removed from V and 5 bases from J, the gap between germline ends came to 8 bases. The CDR3 sequence is 12 residues long. Germline-derived CDR1 and CDR2 are SEHNR and FQNEAQ (reference sequence). Sequenced material: PBMCs, taken 4 to 6 days after the first yellow fever vaccination. The chain has TRBV7-9 and TRBJ2-7; perhaps D is TRBD1 or TRBD2 (5 bases each). This TCR derives from a man aged 18 to 35 who received the YFV17D yellow fever vaccine. CDR3 loop: CASSLGPNEQYF. CDR3 nucleotide sequence: TGTGCCAGCAGCTTGGGACCGAACGAGCAGTACTTC.